A single T cell receptor beta chain is shown here with its context. Its target is unknown. Among the donors, all were healthy bone marrow donors. These data come from a study of cytomegalovirus exposure and HLA in healthy donors. Points from the study as a whole: Immune exposure data for these donors was limited to CMV serostatus. When analyzed later, the rates of TCR association showed variation by HLA locus, with DRB1 the most and HLA-C the fewest.

Primers included in the PCR were 60 Vbeta and 13 Jbeta primers. TCRdb's table, derived via immunoSEQ multiplex PCR, lists solely in-frame clones and lacks some. The sample lists some 150,000 clones; over 60% were seen once. The CDR3 is 15 residues long. The V gene's germline CDR1 is MNHEY and CDR2 SVGAGI. V was pared by 6 bases and J by 8 bases, with 7 bases of the junction left unmatched. The sequenced sample was PBMCs. V usage is TRBV6-5 and J usage is TRBJ1-6; 10 bases agree with TRBD1. The sequence came from a female donor in good health and CMV-seronegative. CDR3 loop: CASRRDRGDHSPLHF. In DNA form, the CDR3 reads TGTGCCAGCAGACGGGACAGGGGCGACCATTCACCCCTCCACTTT.